This T cell receptor (beta chain) was identified during a study of OX40 agonist ivuxolimab in advanced cancers. General study results and limits: The authors did not determine the antigen specificity of the expanded peripheral T cells.

Profiled with immunoSEQ multiplex PCR; TCRdb holds only in-frame clones, not every one. Among roughly 100,000 clones listed, 70% to 90% were seen once. Points on this clone: Its target is unknown.

Germline CDR1 is SGHVS and CDR2 is FQNEAQ. The length of the CDR3 is 17 residues. V gave up 2 bases and J gave up 5 bases; unmatched junction bases: 12. The starting material was CD4+ or CD8+ T cells sorted from blood, obtained in a trial of the OX40 agonist ivuxolimab. The TCR comes from an adult with an advanced solid tumor such as melanoma, head and neck, liver or kidney cancer. V and J are TRBV7-8 and TRBJ2-3; 8 bases match TRBD2. The DNA of the CDR3 is TGTGCCAGCAGCTTAATCCGGGCGGGAGGAACCATAGATACGCAGTATTTT. Its protein product is CASSLIRAGGTIDTQYF.